Listed here are 18 T cell receptor beta chains from one sample, sequenced in a study of blood T cell repertoires in COVID-19. Only in-frame clones appear in the TCRdb table, and some are missing; sequencing was by immunoSEQ multiplex PCR. The sample carries around 220,000 clones, 80% to 90% recorded once. Sequences were obtained from peripheral blood. All receptors derive from a woman at least 80 years old with acute or convalescent COVID-19.

The chain couples TRBV18 to TRBJ1-6; 9 bases agree with TRBD1. CDR1 and CDR2 (germline): KGHSH, LQKENI. There are 15 residues in the CDR3. J gave up 7 bases and V 3 bases, and 4 bases lay outside the gene matches. The CDR3 DNA follows: TGTGCCAGCTCACCGAGGACAGGGGAAAATTCACCCCTCCACTTT. This encodes CASSPRTGENSPLHF.

This chain uses TRBV7-9 with TRBJ2-1, with TRBD2 identical over 10 bases. The V gene end was trimmed by 5 bases and the J gene end by 6 bases; junction bases not matched to a gene: 16. Germline values: CDR1 SEHNR, CDR2 FQNEAQ (reference sequence). The CDR3 loop spans 18 amino acids. CDR3 sequence reads: CASSEKVLAGGSLNEQFF. The CDR3 nucleotides are TGTGCCAGCAGCGAGAAAGTTTTAGCGGGGGGCAGTCTCAATGAGCAGTTCTTC.

The V and J genes are TRBV4-3 and TRBJ1-3; 7 nucleotides agree with TRBD1. The CDR3 loop spans 15 amino acids. CDR1 and CDR2 (germline): LGHNA, YSLEER. With V trimmed by 1 base and J by 6 bases, 6 bases remained unmatched. The CDR3 bases are TGCGCCAGCAGCCAAGGGGGACAGTACGAAAACACCATATATTTT. Its protein is CASSQGGQYENTIYF.

This rearrangement joins TRBV29-1 to TRBJ2-1, with 9 bases identical to TRBD2. Germline CDR1 and CDR2: SQVTM and ANQGSEA. The CDR3 sequence is 18 residues long. The V segment lost 0 bases and the J segment 8 bases; nucleotides outside the gene matches: 17. DNA for the CDR3: TGCAGCGTTGAAGATTGGGGAACTAGCGGGTTATCTTCCGATGAGCAGTTCTTC. Protein: CSVEDWGTSGLSSDEQFF.

J is TRBJ1-6 and V is TRBV9; D gene unclear. Per germline, CDR1 SGDLS and CDR2 YYNGEE. This CDR3 region has 14 residues. V lost 3 bases and J lost 0, with 4 bases in between. The CDR3 DNA follows: TGTGCCAGCAGCGCCAGCTCCTATAATTCACCCCTCCACTTT. Protein sequence: CASSASSYNSPLHF.

In nucleotides, the CDR3 is TGTGCCAGCAGCCAAGATTGGGCGGGGACGTATGGCTACACCTTC. As protein: CASSQDWAGTYGYTF. The chain recombines TRBV3-1 (or the pseudogene TRBV3-2) with TRBJ1-2; D perhaps matches TRBD1 (5 bases). CDR1 is LGHDT and CDR2 is YNNKEL in the germline V gene (reference sequence). The CDR3 is made up of 15 amino acids. V was cut by 0 bases and J by 5 bases, with 13 bases left in between.

V and J are TRBV7-2 and TRBJ2-1; no definite D call. Germline lookup yields CDR1 SGHTA and CDR2 FQGNSA. The V and J ends lost 5 bases and 6 bases respectively, with 8 bases between them. The CDR3 extends over 12 amino acids. For the CDR3, the DNA is TGTGCCAGCAGCCCCCAGCGCAATGAGCAGTTCTTC. Protein product: CASSPQRNEQFF. The whole variable domain, remainder taken from reference TRBV7-2 and TRBJ2-1, is GAGVSQSPSNKVTEKGKDVELRCDPISGHTALYWYRQSLGQGLEFLIYFQGNSAPDKSGLPSDRFSAERTGGSVSTLTIQRTQQEDSAVYLCASSPQRNEQFFGPGTRLTVL.

The rearrangement links TRBV2 to TRBJ2-1; 7 bases are a match to TRBD2. The ends lost 0 bases at V and 12 bases at J; junction bases unmatched: 2. Germline V lookup: CDR1 SNHLY, CDR2 FYNNEI. The CDR3 is 12 amino acids. As DNA, the CDR3 is TGTGCCAGCAGTGAAGCAGGGGAGGGGCAGTTCTTC. It yields the protein CASSEAGEGQFF.

The CDR3 loop is CAWSGQGIEPQHF. The DNA of the CDR3 is TGTGCCTGGAGTGGACAGGGAATTGAGCCCCAGCATTTT. The genes are TRBV30 and TRBJ1-5; the match to TRBD1 covers 7 bases. Germline assignment: CDR1 GTSNPN and CDR2 SVGIG (reference sequence). J was trimmed by 8 bases and V by 1 base; bases with no gene match: 5. The CDR3 contains 13 residues.

J is TRBJ2-2 and V is TRBV7-3, with TRBD1 identical over 10 bases. V trimming: 5 bases; J trimming: 4 bases; junction bases outside the gene matches: 10. This CDR3 comprises 17 residues. CDR1 is SGHTA and CDR2 is FQGTGA in the germline V gene. CDR3 in DNA: TGTGCCAGCAGCCTTATCGGGGGACAGGGGACCACCGGGGAGCTGTTTTTT. Translated, it gives CASSLIGGQGTTGELFF.

This clone was seen a handful of times. The chain carries TRBV7-9 and TRBJ2-4; TRBD1 is a possible D gene (6 bases). The length of the CDR3 is 16 residues. Trimming pared 5 bases from V and 1 base from J, leaving 15 bases between. Germline CDR1 reads SEHNR; CDR2 reads FQNEAQ (reference sequence). The CDR3 region has the DNA TGTGCCAGCAGCGGCGCAGGGGCGGCGGCCAAAAACATTCAGTACTTC. This gives the protein CASSGAGAAAKNIQYF. Based on the CDR3 plus reference TRBV7-9 and TRBJ2-4, the full variable domain is DTGVSQNPRHKITKRGQNVTFRCDPISEHNRLYWYRQTLGQGPEFLTYFQNEAQLEKSRLLSDRFSAERPKGSFSTLEIQRTEQGDSAMYLCASSGAGAAAKNIQYFGAGTRLSVL.

The V gene is TRBV19, the J gene TRBJ2-5, with TRBD1 identical over 7 bases. The CDR3 contains 13 residues. The germline gives CDR1 LNHDA, CDR2 SQIVND (reference sequence). Losses at the gene ends were 5 bases for V and 4 bases for J; bases not matched to a gene: 4. CDR3 in amino acids: CASSQGVGETQYF. The CDR3 nucleotides read TGTGCCAGTAGTCAGGGGGTAGGAGAGACCCAGTACTTC. Together with reference TRBV19 and TRBJ2-5, the CDR3 gives the full variable domain: DGGITQSPKYLFRKEGQNVTLSCEQNLNHDAMYWYRQDPGQGLRLIYYSQIVNDFQKGDIAEGYSVSREKKESFPLTVTSAQKNPTAFYLCASSQGVGETQYFGPGTRLLVL.

The rearrangement uses TRBV23-1 and TRBJ1-1; D call uncertain. TRBV23-1 is an open reading frame whose function is uncertain. Trimming shortened V by 0 bases and J by 11 bases, and 16 bases separated the two germline ends. The CDR3 has 14 residues. The CDR3 coding sequence is TGCGCCAGCAGTCAATCCCAAATCCGGTGCGGGGCTTTCTTT. Translated: CASSQSQIRCGAFF.

This CDR3 reads CASSPSGSYNEQFF. CDR3 DNA: TGTGCCAGCAGCCCCAGCGGGAGCTACAATGAGCAGTTCTTC. The rearrangement joins TRBV11-3 to TRBJ2-1; 8 positions match TRBD2. The CDR3 loop spans 14 amino acids. The V gene's germline CDR1 is SGHNT and CDR2 YENEEA. Losses at the gene ends were 5 bases for V and 3 bases for J; bases not matched to a gene: 3.

The rearrangement uses TRBV6-5 and TRBJ1-3; TRBD1 matches 7 bases. The germline CDR1 and CDR2 sequences are MNHEY and SVGAGI. This CDR3 has 14 amino acids. V shed 2 bases, J shed 6 bases, and the junction held 4 bases outside the gene matches. This CDR3 is CASSYDTGANTIYF. In DNA, the CDR3 is TGTGCCAGCAGTTACGATACAGGGGCAAACACCATATATTTT.

This clone was seen once. This chain connects TRBV11-2 to TRBJ1-2; D call uncertain. There are 15 residues in the CDR3. Germline-derived CDR1 and CDR2 are SGHAT and FQNNGV. V was trimmed by 1 base and J by 4 bases, leaving 13 bases between them. The CDR3 region has the DNA TGTGCCAGCAGCTTAGGTAGAGGGCCCGTCTATGGCTACACCTTC. Amino acid sequence: CASSLGRGPVYGYTF.

V is TRBV29-1 and J is TRBJ1-1; 11 nucleotides align to TRBD1. V shed 7 bases, J shed 1 base, and the junction held 2 bases outside the gene matches. Germline CDR1 is SQVTM and CDR2 is ANQGSEA. The CDR3 contains 13 residues. In DNA, the CDR3 is TGCAGCGCTGGGACAGGGGGGAACACTGAAGCTTTCTTT. It yields the protein CSAGTGGNTEAFF.

The chain carries TRBV7-2 and TRBJ1-2; 10 bases line up with TRBD1. CDR1 SGHTA and CDR2 FQGNSA come from the germline V gene. J was trimmed by 4 bases and V by 5 bases; bases with no gene match: 7. The CDR3 is made up of 15 amino acids. The CDR3 region has the DNA TGTGCCAGCAGCCCCGACAGGGGGCACGGCTATGGCTACACCTTC. Amino acid sequence: CASSPDRGHGYGYTF.